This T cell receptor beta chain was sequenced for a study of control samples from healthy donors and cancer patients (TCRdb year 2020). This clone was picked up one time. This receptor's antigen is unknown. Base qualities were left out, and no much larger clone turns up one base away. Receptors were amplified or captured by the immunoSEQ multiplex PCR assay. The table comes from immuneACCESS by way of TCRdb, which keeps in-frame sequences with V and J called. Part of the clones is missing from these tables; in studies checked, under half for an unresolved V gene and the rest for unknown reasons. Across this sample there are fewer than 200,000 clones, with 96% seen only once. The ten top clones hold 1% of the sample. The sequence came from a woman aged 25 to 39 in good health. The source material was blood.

The sequence in DNA is TGTGCCAGCAGCCCACGGGACAGGGACTACACTGAAGCTTTCTTT. This yields the protein CASSPRDRDYTEAFF. The rearranged chain carries TRBV5-5 and TRBJ1-1; TRBD1 aligns with 9 central bases. The CDR3, from cysteine to phenylalanine, totals 15 residues. Solely the CDR3 DNA is kept, with 45 bases framed from the first base. CDR1 and CDR2 are read off the germline V gene (reference sequence) as SGHKS and YYEKEE. Trimming leaves V shorter by 4 bases and J shorter by 3 bases, with the junction holding 7 bases beyond the gene matches.